A selection of T cell receptor beta chains follows, all from one sample in a study of blood T cell repertoires in COVID-19. The table came from immunoSEQ multiplex PCR; TCRdb's copy has only in-frame clones and leaves some out. The table lists some 150,000 clones, about 86% of them singletons. Material for sequencing was peripheral blood. These receptors all come from a man between 65 and 80 years old with acute or convalescent COVID-19. The CDR3 runs from the conserved cysteine through the conserved F or W. The D gene is left open where the match is weak. Size is omitted from some rows. Given values are once, few, many or a class for expanded clones.

v_call	d_call	j_call	clone_size	cdr3_nt	cdr3_aa
TRBV28	NA	TRBJ1-2	NA	TGTGCCAGCAGTTCAGGGGACTATGGCTACACCTTC	CASSSGDYGYTF
TRBV28	TRBD1	TRBJ2-5	NA	TGTGCCAGCAGCCTTAGACAGGGGGGTTCTTTTGAGACCCAGTACTTC	CASSLRQGGSFETQYF
TRBV28	NA	TRBJ1-1	NA	TGTGCCAGCAGTTTTCTGGGGGCTTTCACTGAAGCTTTCTTT	CASSFLGAFTEAFF
TRBV28	NA	TRBJ2-1	NA	TGTGCCAGCAGTCTCGGGGGAAATGAGCAGTTCTTC	CASSLGGNEQFF
TRBV3-1/TRBV3-2	TRBD2	TRBJ2-3	medium-sized	TGTGCCAGCAGCCGGGGACTAGCGGGAGGAACAGATACGCAGTATTTT	CASSRGLAGGTDTQYF
TRBV7-2	TRBD1	TRBJ2-5	NA	TGTGCCAGCAGCGCCGGGACAGGGAACGGAGAGACCCAGTACTTC	CASSAGTGNGETQYF
TRBV7-2	TRBD2	TRBJ2-3	NA	TGTGCCAGCCAATTGCGAGCGGGAGGGAGAGATACGCAGTATTTT	CASQLRAGGRDTQYF
TRBV5-1	NA	TRBJ2-3	NA	TGCGCCAGCAGCTTGGGGGGACATAGCACAGATACGCAGTATTTT	CASSLGGHSTDTQYF
TRBV5-4	TRBD1	TRBJ1-1	NA	TGTGCCAGCAGCTTGGGACCGGGGACAGGAGGGACTGAAGCTTTCTTT	CASSLGPGTGGTEAFF
TRBV6-2/TRBV6-3	TRBD2	TRBJ2-5	NA	TGTGCCAGCAGTCGACTAGCGGCCCAAGAGACCCAGTACTTC	CASSRLAAQETQYF
TRBV5-1	TRBD1	TRBJ1-4	NA	TGCGCCAGCAGCTTGGGAGACAGGGGGCATGAAAAACTGTTTTTT	CASSLGDRGHEKLFF
TRBV27	TRBD2	TRBJ2-7	NA	TGTGCCAGCAGTCGGGAGGGGGGATTCTACGAGCAGTACTTC	CASSREGGFYEQYF
TRBV28	NA	TRBJ2-3	NA	TGTGCCAGCAGTCCGACACGGAGCACAGATACGCAGTATTTT	CASSPTRSTDTQYF
TRBV30	NA	TRBJ1-5	many	TGTGCCTGGAGTAACGGGAGGGATCAGCCCCAGCATTTT	CAWSNGRDQPQHF
TRBV7-3	NA	TRBJ2-2	once	TGTGCCAGCCGTCGGGACTCTAACACCGGGGAGCTGTTTTTT	CASRRDSNTGELFF
TRBV21-1	NA	TRBJ2-1	NA	TGTGCCAGCAGCGGCCCCGGGACAGGGTGTTTCAATGAGCAGTTCTTC	CASSGPGTGCFNEQFF
TRBV5-1	TRBD2	TRBJ2-1	NA	TGCGCCAGCAGCTTGGATCTAGCGGCAAACAATGAGCAGTTCTTC	CASSLDLAANNEQFF
TRBV5-1	NA	TRBJ2-2	NA	TGCGCCAGCAGCTCTTCGAGGCCGAACACCGGGGAGCTGTTTTTT	CASSSSRPNTGELFF
TRBV3-1/TRBV3-2	TRBD2	TRBJ2-3	NA	TGTGCCAGCAGCGGGGGACTAGCGGGTTACGTTAGCACAGATACGCAGTATTTT	CASSGGLAGYVSTDTQYF
TRBV7-6	TRBD2	TRBJ2-1	NA	TGTGCCAGCAGCTTCCCACGGACTAGCGGGAAAGGGGCCTACAATGAGCAGTTCTTC	CASSFPRTSGKGAYNEQFF
TRBV5-5	NA	TRBJ1-5	NA	TGTGCCAGCAGCTTGGAGGGGTTGGGCAATCAGCCCCAGCATTTT	CASSLEGLGNQPQHF
TRBV11-2	NA	TRBJ2-3	once	TGTGCCAGCAGCTCGGCGGGGACAGATACGCAGTATTTT	CASSSAGTDTQYF
TRBV7-2	TRBD1	TRBJ1-4	few	TGTGCCAGCAGCCCCACGGTGGACAGGGGGAATGAAAAACTGTTTTTT	CASSPTVDRGNEKLFF
TRBV28	TRBD1	TRBJ2-7	NA	TGTGCCAGCATCCTGGGGACAGGGGCAAACTACGAGCAGTACTTC	CASILGTGANYEQYF
TRBV7-6	TRBD2	TRBJ2-7	NA	TGTGCCAGCAGCCAACGAACTAGCGCGAGCCTCTACGAGCAGTACTTC	CASSQRTSASLYEQYF
TRBV7-2	TRBD2	TRBJ2-5	NA	TGTGCCAGCAGCTTAGATGTAGCGGGAGGGTGGGAGACCCAGTACTTC	CASSLDVAGGWETQYF
TRBV6-5	NA	TRBJ2-7	once	TGTGCCAGCAGCCTCAGGCTCTCCTACGAGCAGTACTTC	CASSLRLSYEQYF
TRBV10-2	TRBD2	TRBJ2-2	NA	TGCGCCAGCAGTCGGCTAGCGGGAGAAGCTGGGGAGCTGTTTTTT	CASSRLAGEAGELFF
TRBV18	TRBD2	TRBJ2-7	NA	TGTGCCAGCTCACCACGGGTAGCGGGAGTCTACGAGCAGTACTTC	CASSPRVAGVYEQYF
TRBV5-1	TRBD2	TRBJ2-2	NA	TGCGCCAGCAGCATGGGACTAGCGAACACCGGGGAGCTGTTTTTT	CASSMGLANTGELFF
TRBV14	TRBD1	TRBJ1-2	NA	TGTGCCAGCAGCCAAGACAGGGGGCTTGGCTACACCTTC	CASSQDRGLGYTF
TRBV19	TRBD1	TRBJ2-2	NA	TGTGCCACTTCGGGGTCAGGGGGTGGCACCGGGGAGCTGTTTTTT	CATSGSGGGTGELFF
TRBV18	TRBD1	TRBJ2-6	NA	TGTGCCAGCTCGCTACAGGGGGCGAGCTCTGGGGCCAACGTCCTGACTTTC	CASSLQGASSGANVLTF
TRBV28	NA	TRBJ2-7	NA	TGTGCCAGCAGTTTTCGAGGGGGTCTTTACGAGCAGTACTTC	CASSFRGGLYEQYF
TRBV7-9	NA	TRBJ2-4	NA	TGTGCCAGCAGCTTAGGTGGGACAAGGCGAGCCAAAAACATTCAGTACTTC	CASSLGGTRRAKNIQYF
TRBV30	TRBD1	TRBJ1-2	once	TGTGCCTGGAGTGTTATGGGACAGAACTATGGCTACACCTTC	CAWSVMGQNYGYTF
TRBV4-1	TRBD1	TRBJ1-4	NA	TGCGCCAGCAGCCCTCTTCCCGGGACAGGGGGCGCGCCTAATGAAAAACTGTTTTTT	CASSPLPGTGGAPNEKLFF
TRBV25-1	NA	TRBJ1-3	NA	TGTGCCAGCAGCACAACAGGTACCGGAAACACCATATATTTT	CASSTTGTGNTIYF
TRBV5-4	TRBD1	TRBJ2-3	few	TGTGCCAGCAGCTTGGCGGGACAGGGGCGGACAGATACGCAGTATTTT	CASSLAGQGRTDTQYF
TRBV4-3	NA	TRBJ2-2	NA	TGCGCCAGCAGCCAAGATAGGACCTCAACCACCTACCGGGGAGGGGAGCTGTTTTTT	CASSQDRTSTTYRGGELFF
TRBV6-5	TRBD1	TRBJ2-7	NA	TGTGCCAGCACCACGGACAGGGTCGGCTCCTACGAGCAGTACTTC	CASTTDRVGSYEQYF
TRBV7-6	NA	TRBJ1-1	NA	TGTGCCAGCAGCTTATCAGGGAACACTGAAGCTTTCTTT	CASSLSGNTEAFF
TRBV21-1	NA	TRBJ2-5	once	TGTGCCAGCAGCACCGACGGACTAGCGAGGGAAGAGACCCAGTACTTC	CASSTDGLAREETQYF
TRBV19	NA	TRBJ2-2	NA	TGTGCCAGTAGTATTCCTCTGACAGGGAACACCGGGGAGCTGTTTTTT	CASSIPLTGNTGELFF
TRBV28	NA	TRBJ1-2	NA	TGTGCCAGCAGGGTGGGGGGGCCAAATAGCGGTGGCTACACCTTC	CASRVGGPNSGGYTF
TRBV28	NA	TRBJ1-5	NA	TGTGCCAGCAGCCGACCCGGGGGCAATCAGCCCCAGCATTTT	CASSRPGGNQPQHF
TRBV21-1	NA	TRBJ2-5	NA	TGTGCCAGCAGCAACTCTAGCGGGAGGGCCAGGGAGACCCAGTACTTC	CASSNSSGRARETQYF